Listed below are T cell receptor beta chains from one sample, sequenced in a study of shared clonotypes between healthy human individuals. Libraries were prepared by immunoSEQ multiplex PCR; TCRdb keeps only in-frame clonotypes and omits some of them. The sample lists hundreds of thousands of clones; 90% to 96% were seen once. Sequenced input: naive CD4+ T cells sorted from blood. Source of these receptors: a woman in her 30s in good health. Each CDR3 is given with its conserved first and last residue. Each record gives: CDR3 DNA, CDR3 protein, D gene, clone size, J gene, V gene. A D gene is named only where the DNA matches it firmly. Some rows have no size entry. The others give once, few or many, or a class for an expanded clone.

cdr3_nt: TGTGCCAGCAGCTGGGCGGAAGGCACTGAAGCTTTCTTT
cdr3_aa: CASSWAEGTEAFF
d_call: .
clone_size: .
j_call: TRBJ1-1
v_call: TRBV11-1

cdr3_nt: TGTGCCAGCAGTCTGGATTCCGGTGGCTACACCTTC
cdr3_aa: CASSLDSGGYTF
d_call: .
clone_size: .
j_call: TRBJ1-2
v_call: TRBV28

cdr3_nt: TGTGCCAGTAGTATATTGGGGGGGGAAGCTTTCTTT
cdr3_aa: CASSILGGEAFF
d_call: .
clone_size: .
j_call: TRBJ1-1
v_call: TRBV19

cdr3_nt: TGTGCCAGCAGCGTAGAGGGGACAGTCGCTGAAGCTTTCTTT
cdr3_aa: CASSVEGTVAEAFF
d_call: TRBD1
clone_size: .
j_call: TRBJ1-1
v_call: TRBV9

cdr3_nt: TGCGCCAGCAGCTCCCAAGAGACCCAGTACTTC
cdr3_aa: CASSSQETQYF
d_call: .
clone_size: .
j_call: TRBJ2-5
v_call: TRBV5-1

cdr3_nt: TGTGCCAGCAGTCAAGAGGCGGGAGTCGATGAGCAGTTCTTC
cdr3_aa: CASSQEAGVDEQFF
d_call: TRBD2
clone_size: .
j_call: TRBJ2-1
v_call: TRBV2

cdr3_nt: TGTGCCAGTAGTATGAAGGATAGCACAGATACGCAGTATTTT
cdr3_aa: CASSMKDSTDTQYF
d_call: .
clone_size: .
j_call: TRBJ2-3
v_call: TRBV19

cdr3_nt: TGTGCCAGCAGCTTAGGCCACTCCTCCTACAATGAGCAGTTCTTC
cdr3_aa: CASSLGHSSYNEQFF
d_call: .
clone_size: .
j_call: TRBJ2-1
v_call: TRBV7-2

cdr3_nt: TGTGCCAGTAGTCCGGTGTCCCACGGGTGGCCCCAGCATTTT
cdr3_aa: CASSPVSHGWPQHF
d_call: .
clone_size: .
j_call: TRBJ1-5
v_call: TRBV19

cdr3_nt: TGTGCCAGCAGTGGGACAGGGGTCACCGGGGAGCTGTTTTTT
cdr3_aa: CASSGTGVTGELFF
d_call: TRBD1
clone_size: .
j_call: TRBJ2-2
v_call: TRBV6-1

cdr3_nt: TGTGCCAGTAGAACAGGGGGGGACGCAACTAATGAAAAACTGTTTTTT
cdr3_aa: CASRTGGDATNEKLFF
d_call: TRBD1
clone_size: .
j_call: TRBJ1-4
v_call: TRBV19

cdr3_nt: TGCGCCAGCAGCCAAGATCCCGGGATCTCCTACGAGCAGTACTTC
cdr3_aa: CASSQDPGISYEQYF
d_call: .
clone_size: .
j_call: TRBJ2-7
v_call: TRBV4-1

cdr3_nt: TGTGCTTCAGGTATCTCCTACGAGCAGTACTTC
cdr3_aa: CASGISYEQYF
d_call: .
clone_size: .
j_call: TRBJ2-7
v_call: TRBV28

cdr3_nt: TGTGCCAGCACTCCCGGGGAGGGCCTTTACGAGCAGTACTTC
cdr3_aa: CASTPGEGLYEQYF
d_call: TRBD2
clone_size: .
j_call: TRBJ2-7
v_call: TRBV11-2

cdr3_nt: TGTGCCAGCAGTTTCGGACGGACGAACACCGGGGAGCTGTTTTTT
cdr3_aa: CASSFGRTNTGELFF
d_call: .
clone_size: .
j_call: TRBJ2-2
v_call: TRBV27

cdr3_nt: TGTGCCAGCAGTGCTGAGGACAGGGGCGAGCAGTACTTC
cdr3_aa: CASSAEDRGEQYF
d_call: TRBD1
clone_size: few
j_call: TRBJ2-7
v_call: TRBV2

cdr3_nt: TGTGCCAGTTCTCAGGATCTCGGACAGATAAACACTGAAGCTTTCTTT
cdr3_aa: CASSQDLGQINTEAFF
d_call: .
clone_size: .
j_call: TRBJ1-1
v_call: TRBV19

cdr3_nt: TGTGCCAGCAGCGAAGGTGAGATGAGCAATCAGCCCCAGCATTTT
cdr3_aa: CASSEGEMSNQPQHF
d_call: .
clone_size: .
j_call: TRBJ1-5
v_call: TRBV7-3

cdr3_nt: TGTGCCAGCAGTGGGACAGGGTCTGAAGCTTTCTTT
cdr3_aa: CASSGTGSEAFF
d_call: TRBD1
clone_size: .
j_call: TRBJ1-1
v_call: TRBV6-1

cdr3_nt: TGTGCCAGCATCGCCAATAGTGATCAGGGAGGTGGCTACACCTTC
cdr3_aa: CASIANSDQGGGYTF
d_call: .
clone_size: .
j_call: TRBJ1-2
v_call: TRBV7-2

cdr3_nt: TGCGCCAGCAGCTTCCCGACAGGGGGAGGTACTGAAGCTTTCTTT
cdr3_aa: CASSFPTGGGTEAFF
d_call: TRBD1
clone_size: .
j_call: TRBJ1-1
v_call: TRBV5-1

cdr3_nt: TGTGCCAGCAGTGACTTTGGGCGGGGAAATCAGCCCCAGCATTTT
cdr3_aa: CASSDFGRGNQPQHF
d_call: .
clone_size: .
j_call: TRBJ1-5
v_call: TRBV2

cdr3_nt: TGCGCCAGCAGCCAAGTGGGGGGACGGATGAACACTGAAGCTTTCTTT
cdr3_aa: CASSQVGGRMNTEAFF
d_call: .
clone_size: few
j_call: TRBJ1-1
v_call: TRBV4-1

cdr3_nt: TGTGCCAGTAGTCTACCCGGCTATGGCGTCTCTGGGGCCAACGTCCTGACTTTC
cdr3_aa: CASSLPGYGVSGANVLTF
d_call: .
clone_size: .
j_call: TRBJ2-6
v_call: TRBV19

cdr3_nt: TGTGCCATCGAAGCCCCGGGGCGCGGGTTAGTAGGTGGCGAGCAGTACTTC
cdr3_aa: CAIEAPGRGLVGGEQYF
d_call: .
clone_size: once
j_call: TRBJ2-7
v_call: TRBV28

cdr3_nt: TGTGCCAGCAGCAAGGGATCCGGGGCCCCGGAGACCCAGTACTTC
cdr3_aa: CASSKGSGAPETQYF
d_call: .
clone_size: .
j_call: TRBJ2-5
v_call: TRBV11-2

cdr3_nt: TGTGCCAGCAGCGCGCCCGGGACAGCGTCCTACGAGCAGTACTTC
cdr3_aa: CASSAPGTASYEQYF
d_call: TRBD1
clone_size: .
j_call: TRBJ2-7
v_call: TRBV5-6

cdr3_nt: TGTGCCAGCAGCCCGGGACAGGGTGTGAGAGGGGCCAACGTCCTGACTTTC
cdr3_aa: CASSPGQGVRGANVLTF
d_call: TRBD1
clone_size: once
j_call: TRBJ2-6
v_call: TRBV5-8

cdr3_nt: TGCGCCAGCAGCCAAGGGTTACTCGGCGGAAACACCATATATTTT
cdr3_aa: CASSQGLLGGNTIYF
d_call: .
clone_size: once
j_call: TRBJ1-3
v_call: TRBV4-1

cdr3_nt: TGCGCCAGCAGCTTGTGGGTTATCAGTGAAGCTTTCTTT
cdr3_aa: CASSLWVISEAFF
d_call: .
clone_size: .
j_call: TRBJ1-1
v_call: TRBV5-1

cdr3_nt: TGTGCCAGCAGCCCCCGGGGGGGCGGGCTAAGGTTCTCTGGGGCCAACGTCCTGACTTTC
cdr3_aa: CASSPRGGGLRFSGANVLTF
d_call: TRBD2
clone_size: .
j_call: TRBJ2-6
v_call: TRBV9

cdr3_nt: TGTGCCAGCTCCCTTAGGACAGGGTTGGGCACTGAAGCTTTCTTT
cdr3_aa: CASSLRTGLGTEAFF
d_call: TRBD1
clone_size: .
j_call: TRBJ1-1
v_call: TRBV18

cdr3_nt: TGTGCCAGCAGTGGACCTAGCAATCAGCCCCAGCATTTT
cdr3_aa: CASSGPSNQPQHF
d_call: .
clone_size: .
j_call: TRBJ1-5
v_call: TRBV6-6

cdr3_nt: TGTGCCAGCGGATCGACAGGGCCATACGAGCAGTACTTC
cdr3_aa: CASGSTGPYEQYF
d_call: TRBD1
clone_size: .
j_call: TRBJ2-7
v_call: TRBV28

cdr3_nt: TGTGCCAGCAGTGAAGGACTGGAAACCTACGAGCAGTACTTC
cdr3_aa: CASSEGLETYEQYF
d_call: .
clone_size: .
j_call: TRBJ2-7
v_call: TRBV2

cdr3_nt: TGTGCCAGTAGTATTTTTGAACTAGCTAATGAGCAGTTCTTC
cdr3_aa: CASSIFELANEQFF
d_call: .
clone_size: .
j_call: TRBJ2-1
v_call: TRBV19

cdr3_nt: TGCGCCAGCAGCTCGACAGTATCGGGGGAGCTGTTTTTT
cdr3_aa: CASSSTVSGELFF
d_call: .
clone_size: .
j_call: TRBJ2-2
v_call: TRBV5-1

cdr3_nt: TGCGCCGGTGGTTTTAAAGGGGCTGAAGCTTTCTTT
cdr3_aa: CAGGFKGAEAFF
d_call: .
clone_size: .
j_call: TRBJ1-1
v_call: TRBV10-1

cdr3_nt: TGTGCCAGCAGCCTTTTGGGCCCCTGGACAGGGATGCACTATGGCTACACCTTC
cdr3_aa: CASSLLGPWTGMHYGYTF
d_call: TRBD1
clone_size: .
j_call: TRBJ1-2
v_call: TRBV28

cdr3_nt: TGTGCCAGCAGGGGGATGGGGGCGGCCGAGCAGTACTTC
cdr3_aa: CASRGMGAAEQYF
d_call: .
clone_size: .
j_call: TRBJ2-7
v_call: TRBV2

cdr3_nt: TGCGCCAGCCAAAGAGGGACCCGCACAGATACGCAGTATTTT
cdr3_aa: CASQRGTRTDTQYF
d_call: .
clone_size: .
j_call: TRBJ2-3
v_call: TRBV10-1